One sample yielded the 16 T cell receptor beta chains listed below, sequenced in a study of spatial heterogeneity in lung cancer. Regarding the study as a whole: Mutation counts in tumors were tracked by counts of expanded intratumoral alpha and beta TCRs.

TCRdb re-called the 5' RACE reads through MiXCR, storing one row per CDR3 protein. The data contain some 3,500 distinct CDR3 sequences, about a third of them singletons. Time point denoted: sample taken at primary tumor resection. These receptors' antigens are unknown. Sequenced here: lung tumor tissue, sampled at surgery. These receptors originate from a female donor with early-stage non-small cell lung cancer.

V and J are TRBV6-2 or TRBV6-3 and TRBJ2-5; 8 bases fit TRBD1. Per germline, CDR1 MNHEY and CDR2 SVGEGT. This CDR3 is 14 amino acids long. J lost 4 bases, V lost 6 bases, and 7 bases had no gene match. CDR3 amino acids: CASSPRQGSETQYF. The CDR3 DNA reads as TGTGCCAGCAGCCCCCGACAGGGGTCAGAGACCCAGTACTTC.

The CDR3 sequence is CASSPAPAGVGGEQFF. The CDR3 coding sequence is TGCGCCAGCAGCCCGGCCCCAGCGGGAGTCGGTGGTGAGCAGTTCTTC. The gene calls are TRBV5-1 and TRBJ2-1; 8 bases match TRBD2. This CDR3 has 16 residues. The V and J ends lost 4 bases and 9 bases, in that order; junction bases with no gene match: 15. The germline V gene has CDR1 SGHRS and CDR2 YFSETQ.

The gene calls are TRBV12-5 and TRBJ2-2; TRBD2 is a possible D gene (6 bases). The V end was cut by 2 bases, the J end by 2 bases, with 12 bases between. CDR1 and CDR2 from the germline V gene are LGHNT and FRNRAP. There are 16 residues in the CDR3. This CDR3 is CASGLSLAQNTGELFF. CDR3 nucleotide sequence: TGTGCTAGTGGTTTGTCGCTAGCGCAAAACACCGGGGAGCTGTTTTTT.

V gene TRBV10-3 combines with J gene TRBJ2-3, with D unclear. Germline CDR1 and CDR2: ENHRY and SYGVKD. The CDR3 contains 13 residues. Trimming left V 10 bases short and J 3 bases short, with 14 bases between. The CDR3 region is CATLPSVTDTQYF. CDR3 nucleotides: TGTGCCACCCTACCTTCTGTGACAGATACGCAGTATTTT.

J is TRBJ2-3 and V is TRBV7-8; D gene uncertain. Trimming stripped 1 base from V and 2 bases from J, with 4 bases between. The CDR3 is made up of 13 amino acids. Germline V CDR1 and CDR2: SGHVS, FQNEAQ. CDR3 nucleotides: TGTGCCAGCAGCTTAGGTTCCACAGATACGCAGTATTTT. This sequence encodes CASSLGSTDTQYF.

This clonotype counts as medium-sized. The rearrangement uses TRBV28 and TRBJ2-2, with a possible D match to TRBD2 (5 bases). V gave up 5 bases and J gave up 13 bases, with 26 bases separating them. The CDR3 covers 16 residues. The germline V gene encodes CDR1 MDHEN and CDR2 SYDVKM. The CDR3 DNA is TGTGCCAGCAGTGTATTGGGCGGGTCTCCACCTGGACTGCTGTTTTTT. Its protein product is CASSVLGGSPPGLLFF.

This clonotype was found a few times. The rearrangement links TRBV24-1 to TRBJ2-2, with D maybe TRBD2 (5 bases). Between the trimmed V and J ends, which lost 5 bases and 3 bases, there was a span of 9 bases. This CDR3 comprises 14 residues. Looked up from germline, CDR1 is KGHDR and CDR2 is SFDVKD. This chain's CDR3 is CATSAAGYTGELFF. The CDR3 DNA follows: TGTGCCACCAGTGCGGCGGGCTACACCGGGGAGCTGTTTTTT.

The V call is TRBV7-2, the J call TRBJ2-3, with D possibly being TRBD1 (6 bases). The CDR3 is 13 residues long. The V end was cut by 5 bases, the J end by 4 bases, with 10 bases between. Germline V gives CDR1 SGHTA, CDR2 FQGNSA. CDR3 nucleotides: TGTGCCAGCAGCCCACAGGGACCAGATACGCAGTATTTT. Its translation: CASSPQGPDTQYF. Full variable domain (outside the CDR3, taken from reference TRBV7-2 and TRBJ2-3): GAGVSQSPSNKVTEKGKDVELRCDPISGHTALYWYRQSLGQGLEFLIYFQGNSAPDKSGLPSDRFSAERTGGSVSTLTIQRTQQEDSAVYLCASSPQGPDTQYFGPGTRLTVL.

V gene TRBV7-9 combines with J gene TRBJ2-1, with unresolved D. The V and J ends lost 3 bases and 1 base respectively, with 13 bases between them. Germline V gene data show CDR1 as SEHNR and CDR2 as FQNEAQ (reference sequence). This CDR3 is built from 16 residues. CDR3 residues: CASSFSPQASYNEQFF. As DNA, the CDR3 is TGTGCCAGCAGCTTTAGTCCTCAAGCATCCTACAATGAGCAGTTCTTC.

V and J are TRBV6-5 and TRBJ2-5, with D possibly being TRBD2 (5 bases). V lost 1 base and J lost 1, with 13 bases in between. There are 16 residues in the CDR3. Germline V gene lookup returns CDR1 MNHEY and CDR2 SVGAGI. In DNA, the CDR3 is TGTGCCAGCAGTTACTTCGAGGTGGCGGGCCAAGAGACCCAGTACTTC. Translation: CASSYFEVAGQETQYF.

A single count supports this clonotype. The chain employs TRBV2 and TRBJ2-7, with a possible D match to TRBD1 (5 bases). This CDR3 region has 14 residues. The germline V gene encodes CDR1 SNHLY and CDR2 FYNNEI. Trimming shortened V by 6 bases and J by 3 bases, and 15 bases separated the two germline ends. The CDR3 DNA reads TGTGCCAGCAGAGTCACAGGATTAGACTACGAGCAGTACTTC. Protein product: CASRVTGLDYEQYF. Filled out from reference TRBV2 and TRBJ2-7, the complete variable domain reads EPEVTQTPSHQVTQMGQEVILRCVPISNHLYFYWYRQILGQKVEFLVSFYNNEISEKSEIFDDQFSVERPDGSNFTLKIRSTKLEDSAMYFCASRVTGLDYEQYFGPGTRLTVT.

The chain's CDR3 is CASSFRGQGNTEAFF. CDR3 in DNA: TGTGCCAGCAGCTTCCGGGGACAGGGCAACACTGAAGCTTTCTTT. J is TRBJ1-1 and V is TRBV7-9; 9 bases align to TRBD1. Germline V gene data show CDR1 as SEHNR and CDR2 as FQNEAQ (reference sequence). V shed 3 bases and J 2 bases; nucleotides not matched to a gene: 4. CDR3 length: 15 residues. Using reference TRBV7-9 and TRBJ1-1 for the parts outside the CDR3, the full variable domain is DTGVSQNPRHKITKRGQNVTFRCDPISEHNRLYWYRQTLGQGPEFLTYFQNEAQLEKSRLLSDRFSAERPKGSFSTLEIQRTEQGDSAMYLCASSFRGQGNTEAFFGQGTRLTVV.

Turning to this clonotype: The junction differs from germline at one of its ends, possibly a read error. The chain employs TRBV18 and TRBJ2-7; D is uncertain. Germline V lookup: CDR1 KGHSH, CDR2 LQKENI. There are 16 residues in the CDR3. The chain's CDR3 is CVSSPTNRKPYNEQYF. As DNA, the CDR3 is TGTGTCAGCTCACCTACAAACAGAAAACCCTACAATGAGCAGTACTTC.

By sample fraction, this clonotype is large. The chain carries TRBV14 and TRBJ2-3; D perhaps matches TRBD1 (6 bases). Between the trimmed V and J ends, which lost 4 bases and 9 bases, there was a span of 14 bases. Germline-derived CDR1 and CDR2 are SGHDN and FVKESK. CDR3 size: 13 residues. CDR3 coding DNA: TGTGCCAGCAGCCCGCTTGACACAGGGACGCAGTATTTT. Translated, it gives CASSPLDTGTQYF.

This clonotype is labeled as medium-sized. V is TRBV6-1 and J is TRBJ2-5; the match to TRBD2 covers 9 bases. This CDR3 has 16 residues. The germline V gene encodes CDR1 MNHNS and CDR2 SASEGT. The V segment lost 0 bases and the J segment 1 base; nucleotides outside the gene matches: 3. The CDR3 bases are TGTGCCAGCAGTGAAGCGGCGGGAGGGATCCAAGAGACCCAGTACTTC. It encodes CASSEAAGGIQETQYF.

The chain is built from TRBV2 and TRBJ2-2, with 8 nucleotides matching TRBD2. The CDR3 has 15 residues. Germline assignment: CDR1 SNHLY and CDR2 FYNNEI. The trim removed 8 bases at V and 2 bases at J, leaving 7 bases unmatched. For the CDR3, the DNA is TGTGCCAGCCTGTCGGGGGGGACTAACACCGGGGAGCTGTTTTTT. Its translation is CASLSGGTNTGELFF.